This entry describes one TCR beta chain. Measured with immunoSEQ multiplex PCR; TCRdb has only the in-frame clones, and not every one. The data hold 500,000 or so clones, with around 90% observed a single time. The data were taken from a study of blood T cell repertoires in COVID-19. Study-level background: Samples taken during acute and convalescent COVID-19 were collected in the United States, Italy and Spain.

This CDR3 is 13 amino acids long. The germline gives CDR1 SGHDN, CDR2 FVKESK. After removal of 0 bases from V and 6 bases from J, the junction contained 2 bases not matched to a gene. The sequenced material came from PBMCs or T cells enriched from blood (not recorded which). This clonotype was sampled from a woman under 30 who had recovered from COVID-19. This chain joins TRBV14 and TRBJ2-7, with 7 bases aligning to TRBD2. In DNA, the CDR3 is TGTGCCAGCAGCCAAGATTGGGGGGGCGAGCAGTACTTC. Amino acid sequence: CASSQDWGGEQYF.